This TCR beta chain was sequenced in a study of T cell responses to AZD1222 COVID-19 vaccine. In the study overall: The analysis combined second doses at about 4 or about 12 weeks. Whole-study results and caveats: Vaccine-related CD4 TCRs covered spike, predominating at 160-218 and 743-854. Recipients of AZD1222 seropositive at baseline numbered only 6 or 7.

The germline V gene has CDR1 MDHEN and CDR2 SYDVKM. V was shortened by 3 bases and J by 1 base, with 13 bases between the two germline ends. CDR3 length: 15 amino acids. Details on this clone: The antigen is unknown.

Data came from immunoSEQ multiplex PCR; TCRdb stores just in-frame clones and leaves some out. Found here are 100,000 to 150,000 clones, 90% to 95% of them singletons; the top ten hold 6% to 7%. The material was peripheral blood, obtained on day 0 of AZD1222 vaccination. This sequence joins TRBV28 and TRBJ2-7; no reliable D call. The receptor was isolated from an adult in good health. In DNA form, the CDR3 reads TGTGCCAGCAGTTTCCTTTCGGTCAGATCCTACGAGCAGTACTTC. It is translated as CASSFLSVRSYEQYF. The whole variable domain, remainder taken from reference TRBV28 and TRBJ2-7, is DVKVTQSSRYLVKRTGEKVFLECVQDMDHENMFWYRQDPGLGLRLIYFSYDVKMKEKGDIPEGYSVSREKKERFSLILESASTNQTSMYLCASSFLSVRSYEQYFGPGTRLTVT.